Presented here are 13 T cell receptor beta chains from one specimen sequenced in a study of T cell responses to AZD1222 COVID-19 vaccine. Profiling relied on immunoSEQ multiplex PCR, and the TCRdb table lists in-frame clones only, not all of them. The table lists roughly 120,000 clones, around 84% of them singletons. Sequences were derived from peripheral blood, sampled 28 days after the second AZD1222 dose. These receptors were obtained from an adult who received the AZD1222 COVID-19 vaccine.

The rearrangement uses TRBV3-1 (or the pseudogene TRBV3-2) and TRBJ1-5, with D possibly being TRBD1 (5 bases). The V end was cut by 1 base, the J end by 4 bases, with 20 bases between. Germline CDR1 reads LGHDT; CDR2 reads YNNKEL (reference sequence). The CDR3 is 18 amino acids. The CDR3 DNA sequence: TGTGCCAGCAGCCAAGGGGACTGGATGAGTCCCCAGAATCAGCCCCAGCATTTT. Protein product: CASSQGDWMSPQNQPQHF.

The chain recombines TRBV4-3 with TRBJ1-2; 9 nucleotides align to TRBD1. V lost 1 base, J lost 7 bases, and 7 bases stayed unmatched. CDR3 length: 15 residues. Germline loops: CDR1 LGHNA, CDR2 YSLEER. The CDR3 coding sequence is TGCGCCAGCAGCCAAGGGGTACAGGGGGCTAGTGGCTACACCTTC. Translated, it gives CASSQGVQGASGYTF.

The gene calls are TRBV5-1 and TRBJ1-2; 8 bases map to TRBD1. The CDR3 covers 15 residues. Germline V gene data show CDR1 as SGHRS and CDR2 as YFSETQ. The V gene end was trimmed by 2 bases and the J gene end by 4 bases; junction bases not matched to a gene: 7. This CDR3 reads CASSLDRGRSYGYTF. CDR3 in DNA: TGCGCCAGCAGCTTAGACAGGGGTCGGAGCTATGGCTACACCTTC.

The chain joins TRBV2 to TRBJ1-5; the D gene is possibly TRBD1 (5 bases). The CDR3 is made up of 14 amino acids. The germline V and J ends were trimmed by 6 bases and 7 bases, with 16 bases remaining between them. CDR1 SNHLY and CDR2 FYNNEI come from the germline V gene. CDR3 region: CASRSSGPAQPQHF. In DNA form, the CDR3 reads TGTGCCAGCAGGTCCTCAGGGCCGGCGCAGCCCCAGCATTTT.

CDR3 DNA: TGCAGCGTTGTATTAGGCGGACTGGGGAATCAGCCCCAGCATTTT. Protein sequence: CSVVLGGLGNQPQHF. This sequence joins TRBV29-1 and TRBJ1-5; D gene uncertain. CDR3 size: 15 residues. CDR1 SQVTM and CDR2 ANQGSEA come from the germline V gene. Between the trimmed V and J ends, which lost 4 bases and 4 bases, there was a span of 17 bases.

The chain couples TRBV7-9 to TRBJ1-6, with D possibly matching TRBD1 (5 bases). Germline lookup yields CDR1 SEHNR and CDR2 FQNEAQ (reference sequence). CDR3 length equals 15 residues. V was trimmed by 5 bases and J by 7 bases, leaving 15 bases between them. The CDR3 bases are TGTGCCAGCAGCCCGAGGTTGGGGGGGAATTCACCCCTCCACTTT. Encoded protein: CASSPRLGGNSPLHF. Combining the CDR3 with reference TRBV7-9 and TRBJ1-6 gives the whole variable domain DTGVSQNPRHKITKRGQNVTFRCDPISEHNRLYWYRQTLGQGPEFLTYFQNEAQLEKSRLLSDRFSAERPKGSFSTLEIQRTEQGDSAMYLCASSPRLGGNSPLHFGNGTRLTVT.

The chain uses TRBV5-6 and TRBJ2-7; the match to TRBD1 covers 8 bases. This CDR3 contains 17 residues. The germline CDR1 and CDR2 sequences are SGHDT and YYEEEE. The V and J ends lost 0 bases and 4 bases, in that order; junction bases with no gene match: 12. CDR3 protein: CASSLVGRQGAGYEQYF. The CDR3 DNA reads TGTGCCAGCAGCTTGGTAGGGCGGCAGGGGGCTGGTTACGAGCAGTACTTC.

V usage is TRBV19 and J usage is TRBJ2-1; 9 nucleotides match TRBD2. The CDR3 totals 14 residues. Germline lookup yields CDR1 LNHDA and CDR2 SQIVND (reference sequence). Trimming cost V 8 bases and J 4 bases; bases outside gene matches: 6. The chain's CDR3 is CASHRGRDYNEQFF. The CDR3 region has the DNA TGTGCCAGTCACCGCGGGAGGGATTACAATGAGCAGTTCTTC. Combining the CDR3 with reference TRBV19 and TRBJ2-1 gives the whole variable domain DGGITQSPKYLFRKEGQNVTLSCEQNLNHDAMYWYRQDPGQGLRLIYYSQIVNDFQKGDIAEGYSVSREKKESFPLTVTSAQKNPTAFYLCASHRGRDYNEQFFGPGTRLTVL.

The rearrangement joins TRBV19 to TRBJ2-2; possible D gene TRBD2, 6 bases. Germline values: CDR1 LNHDA, CDR2 SQIVND (reference sequence). CDR3 length: 14 amino acids. Trimming took 3 bases from V and 7 from J, leaving 12 bases between them. Written as DNA, the CDR3 is TGTGCCAGTAGTATGTATAGCGGAAACGGGGAGCTGTTTTTT. Its protein is CASSMYSGNGELFF.

The chain joins TRBV24-1 to TRBJ2-3; 11 positions match TRBD1. The germline V gene has CDR1 KGHDR and CDR2 SFDVKD. The CDR3 consists of 16 residues. The V gene end was trimmed by 4 bases and the J gene end by 6 bases; junction bases not matched to a gene: 8. Written as DNA, the CDR3 is TGTGCCACCAGTGACCCCGGGACAGGGGGTGGGGATACGCAGTATTTT. Protein: CATSDPGTGGGDTQYF.

The CDR3 here is CASSSTGNYGYTF. The CDR3 DNA follows: TGTGCCAGCAGCTCTACAGGGAACTATGGCTACACCTTC. V usage is TRBV12-3 or TRBV12-4 and J usage is TRBJ1-2; TRBD1 is a possible D gene (6 bases). V was clipped by 6 bases and J by 2 bases, with 10 bases between them. The CDR3 length is 13 residues.

V and J are TRBV6-5 and TRBJ1-3; D not certain. Germline V gene sequence: CDR1 MNHEY, CDR2 SVGAGI. This CDR3 comprises 15 residues. V gave up 1 base and J gave up 0 bases, with 7 bases separating them. The DNA of the CDR3 is TGTGCCAGCAGTTACTTCCCAAACTCTGGAAACACCATATATTTT. Protein product: CASSYFPNSGNTIYF.

The table lists this clone with a count of one. The chain has TRBV7-8 and TRBJ1-6, with no clear D. The CDR3 sequence is 12 residues long. Trimming took off 1 base at V and 9 bases at J, with 4 bases between the two ends. Germline V CDR1 and CDR2: SGHVS, FQNEAQ. The CDR3 DNA reads TGTGCCAGCAGCTTAGTGGGTTCACCCCTCCACTTT. The encoded protein is CASSLVGSPLHF.